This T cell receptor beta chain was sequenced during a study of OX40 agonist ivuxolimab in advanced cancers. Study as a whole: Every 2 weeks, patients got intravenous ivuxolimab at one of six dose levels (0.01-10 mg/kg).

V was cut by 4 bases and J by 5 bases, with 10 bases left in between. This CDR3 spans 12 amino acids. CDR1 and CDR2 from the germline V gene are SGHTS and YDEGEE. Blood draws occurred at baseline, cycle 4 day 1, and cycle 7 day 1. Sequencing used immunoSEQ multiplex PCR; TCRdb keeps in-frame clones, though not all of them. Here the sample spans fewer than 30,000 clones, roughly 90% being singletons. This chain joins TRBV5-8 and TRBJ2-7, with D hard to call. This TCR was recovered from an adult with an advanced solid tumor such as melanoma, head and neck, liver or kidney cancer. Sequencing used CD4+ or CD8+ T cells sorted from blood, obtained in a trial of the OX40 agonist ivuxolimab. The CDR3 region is CASSPGGDEQYF. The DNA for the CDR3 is TGTGCCAGCAGCCCGGGTGGGGACGAGCAGTACTTC.